This entry concerns a single T cell receptor (beta chain). Its antigen is as yet unknown. This entry is derived from a study of shared clonotypes between healthy human individuals. The study, taken as a whole, reports: Naive subsets tended to show greater estimated richness than memory subsets.

Germline V lookup: CDR1 SNHLY, CDR2 FYNNEI. This CDR3 contains 13 residues. V lost 5 bases and J 1 base, leaving 8 bases between the germline ends. In the original analysis: Without quality scores, immunoSEQ junctional reads could not be filtered like full-length reads. TCRdb's copy holds only in-frame clones and misses some; the assay was immunoSEQ multiplex PCR. For V, J and clone size, that table is used; D and trimming come from the DNA. The repertoire includes 1,500,000 or so clones, roughly 96% of them detected once, and 1% to 1.5% sits in the top ten. Adults of Caucasian background living in Nashville, Tennessee made up all donors. In the CD4+ fraction, cells were divided into CD45RA+ naive and CD45RA-negative memory subsets.

What was sequenced was naive CD4+ T cells sorted from blood. Subset noted: CD45RA+ positively selected. This clonotype originated in a young man in good health. The chain couples TRBV2 to TRBJ1-1, with D unresolved. CDR3 bases: TGTGCCAGCAGTCACTCTGAGAACACTGAAGCTTTCTTT. Translation: CASSHSENTEAFF.